This paragraph reports one T cell receptor (beta chain). What it binds is not known. Baseline was the first blood sampling point, followed by cycle 4 day 1 and cycle 7 day 1. This entry belongs to a study of OX40 agonist ivuxolimab in advanced cancers. Turning to the study itself: Averaging about 60 years in age, with a range of roughly 20 to 90, the cohort was 80% to 90% male. 30% to 40% of patients had received prior checkpoint inhibitor therapy. Points from the study as a whole: Doses of 0.1 to 3.0 mg/kg were accompanied by clonal expansion of CD4+ and CD8+ blood T cells by week 6.

Clones were read by immunoSEQ multiplex PCR, and TCRdb kept only the in-frame ones, dropping some. The table records about 60,000 clones, about nine tenths of them present only once. Sample: CD4+ or CD8+ T cells sorted from blood, taken in a trial of the OX40 agonist ivuxolimab. This receptor was identified in an adult with an advanced solid tumor such as melanoma, head and neck, liver or kidney cancer.

The CDR3 DNA reads as TGTGCCAGCAGCCCCTCGGGGCTGGGGCAGTACTTC. The encoded protein is CASSPSGLGQYF. The rearrangement links TRBV11-2 to TRBJ2-7; D may correspond to TRBD1 or TRBD2 (5 bases each). The CDR3 contains 12 residues. Trimming removed 5 bases at V and 9 bases at J, with 14 bases between. Germline V gene data show CDR1 as SGHAT and CDR2 as FQNNGV.